The T cell receptor beta chain under discussion was sequenced for a study of cytomegalovirus exposure and HLA in healthy donors. As for this clone: No antigen is known for it.

The PCR made use of 60 Vbeta and 13 Jbeta primers. The assay was immunoSEQ multiplex PCR, and TCRdb's table has in-frame clones only and misses some. The table lists 200,000 or so clones, 75% to 80% of them singletons. Study-level points and caveats: About 87% or about 30% of the time was how often most TCR beta V segments were productive, according to an earlier analysis. According to a later analysis, most TCR beta chains associated with CMV appeared HLA-restricted.

The CDR3 has 18 residues. V lost 3 bases to trimming and J lost 7 bases, with 27 bases between them. Looked up from germline, CDR1 is LGHNA and CDR2 is YSLEER. The chain is built from TRBV4-3 and TRBJ1-2, with a possible D match to TRBD1 (5 bases). The sample taken for sequencing was PBMCs. This clonotype was obtained from a young woman in good health and CMV-seropositive. The CDR3 DNA reads TGCGCCAGCAGCCATTACAGTTTGAGCGGGGCGAAGGGCTCTGGCTACACCTTC. Translating gives CASSHYSLSGAKGSGYTF.